This entry lists 14 T cell receptor beta chains sequenced from one sample in a study of blood T cell repertoires in COVID-19. This table comes from immunoSEQ multiplex PCR, and its TCRdb copy is limited to in-frame clones, with some not included. Of about 300,000 clones in the sample, 70% to 90% were seen once. Material: PBMCs or T cells enriched from blood (not recorded which). The receptor set was obtained from a man in his thirties or forties who had recovered from COVID-19.

The CDR3 protein is CASSAEGSNQPQHF. The CDR3 DNA reads as TGTGCCAGCAGCGCAGAGGGTAGCAATCAGCCCCAGCATTTT. The V call is TRBV9, the J call TRBJ1-5; no firm D call. Germline V gene sequence: CDR1 SGDLS, CDR2 YYNGEE. This CDR3 is built from 14 residues. V was cut by 3 bases and J by 0 bases, with 7 bases left in between.

The rearrangement uses TRBV5-1 and TRBJ2-7, with 8 bases identical to TRBD1. The CDR3 is made up of 15 amino acids. The V segment lost 6 bases and the J segment 6 bases; nucleotides outside the gene matches: 14. Germline CDR1 and CDR2: SGHRS and YFSETQ. The CDR3 is CASITPGQEGSEQYF. The CDR3 nucleotides read TGCGCCAGCATTACGCCGGGACAGGAGGGAAGCGAGCAGTACTTC.

V and J are TRBV27 and TRBJ2-7; 11 bases match TRBD2. Trimming removed 6 bases from V and 5 bases from J; junction bases left unmatched: 12. The length of the CDR3 is 16 residues. The germline CDR1 and CDR2 sequences are MNHEY and SMNVEV (reference sequence). The CDR3 loop is CASSPKGTSGLNEQYF. The CDR3, as DNA: TGTGCCAGCAGCCCTAAGGGGACTAGCGGCCTTAACGAGCAGTACTTC.

This chain connects TRBV11-2 to TRBJ2-3, with TRBD1 as a possible D gene (5 bases). CDR3 length equals 15 residues. The V gene lost 2 bases and the J gene lost 4 bases, with 13 bases spanning the gap. From germline, CDR1 is SGHAT and CDR2 FQNNGV. CDR3 sequence: CASSLLSLGADTQYF. The CDR3 DNA sequence: TGTGCCAGCAGCTTACTAAGTCTAGGGGCAGATACGCAGTATTTT.

The gene calls are TRBV11-3 and TRBJ1-2; 10 nucleotides agree with TRBD1. From germline, CDR1 is SGHNT and CDR2 YENEEA. CDR3 length: 15 amino acids. V lost 2 bases to trimming and J lost 8 bases; unmatched junction nucleotides: 8. DNA of the CDR3: TGTGCCAGCAGCTTAACGCTGGACAGGGGGGGCGGCTACACCTTC. This gives the protein CASSLTLDRGGGYTF.

This clone was counted once. The V and J genes are TRBV6-4 and TRBJ2-1; TRBD1 matches at 7 bases. J was trimmed by 13 bases and V by 8 bases; bases with no gene match: 26. CDR1 MRHNA and CDR2 SNTAGT come from the germline V gene. This CDR3 is 17 amino acids long. CDR3 protein: CASPPPVWTEKRGGQFF. The CDR3 coding sequence is TGTGCCAGCCCTCCCCCAGTCTGGACAGAAAAGCGAGGGGGCCAGTTCTTC.

This sequence joins TRBV7-8 and TRBJ2-5, with TRBD1 as a possible D gene (7 bases). The CDR3 is made up of 17 amino acids. Deletions cut 4 bases from V and 0 bases from J, with 18 bases between. CDR1 and CDR2 (germline): SGHVS, FQNEAQ. The CDR3 region has the DNA TGTGCCAGCAGCTCCGGGGGACAGCCAACCTACCAAGAGACCCAGTACTTC. Its translation is CASSSGGQPTYQETQYF.

The chain carries TRBV4-1 and TRBJ1-2; maybe TRBD1 (6 bases). V lost 3 bases to trimming and J lost 3 bases, with 14 bases between them. The CDR3 consists of 15 residues. Germline V gene lookup returns CDR1 MGHRA and CDR2 YSYEKL. CDR3 sequence (DNA): TGCGCCAGCAGCCATCCTGACAGGCCAGACTATGGCTACACCTTC. Its protein is CASSHPDRPDYGYTF.

This chain uses TRBV14 with TRBJ2-3; D possibly corresponds to TRBD2 (5 bases). Germline loops: CDR1 SGHDN, CDR2 FVKESK. CDR3 length: 14 residues. The V gene lost 0 bases and the J gene lost 4 bases, with 8 bases spanning the gap. Here the CDR3 reads CASSQEWTSDTQYF. The CDR3 nucleotides read TGTGCCAGCAGCCAAGAGTGGACTTCAGATACGCAGTATTTT.

The genes are TRBV6-5 and TRBJ2-7; D is undetermined. Germline V CDR1 and CDR2: MNHEY, SVGAGI. The V gene lost 0 bases and the J gene lost 1 base, with 13 bases spanning the gap. The CDR3 consists of 16 residues. CDR3 loop: CASSYSRARFSYEQYF. CDR3 nucleotide sequence: TGTGCCAGCAGTTACTCCCGCGCACGATTTTCCTACGAGCAGTACTTC.

This chain links TRBV5-4 with TRBJ2-7; a possible D gene is TRBD1 (5 bases). CDR1 SGHNT and CDR2 YYREEE come from the germline V gene (reference sequence). This CDR3 is 14 amino acids long. The V end was cut by 9 bases, the J end by 3 bases, with 19 bases between. The DNA of the CDR3 is TGTGCCACCGCCCCGAGAGACAGTTACTACGAGCAGTACTTC. It specifies CATAPRDSYYEQYF.

There are a few counts of this clone. CDR3: CASSLLPGSNTEAFF. In nucleotides, the CDR3 is TGTGCCAGCAGCTTACTACCGGGGTCGAACACTGAAGCTTTCTTT. The V gene is TRBV7-6, the J gene TRBJ1-1; D not resolved. The germline CDR1 and CDR2 sequences are SGHVS and FNYEAQ. This CDR3 is 15 amino acids long. V dropped 2 bases and J dropped 1 base, with 11 bases sitting between them.

Only one count was recorded for this clone. This rearrangement joins TRBV30 to TRBJ1-2, with TRBD1 matching 8 bases. With 4 bases clipped from V and 8 bases from J, the junction kept 9 bases outside the gene matches. This CDR3 contains 13 residues. CDR1 and CDR2 from the germline V gene are GTSNPN and SVGIG (reference sequence). CDR3 bases: TGTGCCTGGATATTAGACAGGGGTTGGGGCTACACCTTC. Residues: CAWILDRGWGYTF.

This clone came up a few times. The chain employs TRBV5-5 and TRBJ1-2, with TRBD1 identical over 9 bases. CDR1 SGHKS and CDR2 YYEKEE come from the germline V gene (reference sequence). CDR3 length equals 16 residues. V shed 0 bases, J shed 4 bases, and the junction held 7 bases outside the gene matches. CDR3 amino acids: CASSLEDRGLFYGYTF. For the CDR3, the DNA is TGTGCCAGCAGCTTGGAGGACAGGGGATTATTCTATGGCTACACCTTC.